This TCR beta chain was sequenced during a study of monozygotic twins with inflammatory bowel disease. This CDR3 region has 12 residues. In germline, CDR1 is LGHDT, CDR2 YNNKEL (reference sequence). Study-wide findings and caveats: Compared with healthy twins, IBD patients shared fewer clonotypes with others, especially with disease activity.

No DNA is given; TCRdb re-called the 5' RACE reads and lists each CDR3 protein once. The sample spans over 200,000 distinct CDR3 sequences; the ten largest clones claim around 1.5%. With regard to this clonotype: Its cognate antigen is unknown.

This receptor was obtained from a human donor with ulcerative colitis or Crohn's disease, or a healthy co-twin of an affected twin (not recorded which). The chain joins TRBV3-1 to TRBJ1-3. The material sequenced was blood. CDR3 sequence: CASSLPGNTIYF. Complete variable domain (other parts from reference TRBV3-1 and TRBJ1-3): DTAVSQTPKYLVTQMGNDKSIKCEQNLGHDTMYWYKQDSKKFLKIMFSYNNKELIINETVPNRFSPKSPDKAHLNLHINSLELGDSAVYFCASSLPGNTIYFGEGSWLTVV.